The clone carrying this T cell receptor beta chain was seen once. This sample is drawn from a study of cytotoxic CD8 clonotypes in ibrutinib-treated CLL. Between the trimmed V and J ends, which lost 3 bases and 6 bases, there was a span of 12 bases. CDR1 SGHTA and CDR2 FQGNSA come from the germline V gene. The CDR3 runs to 13 residues. The protocol was immunoSEQ multiplex PCR, while the TCRdb copy is restricted to in-frame clones and leaves out a portion. The sample carries over 100,000 clones, approximately 58% recorded once. Material: PBMCs, obtained after 24 months of ibrutinib treatment. This rearrangement joins TRBV7-2 to TRBJ2-7; the D gene is possibly TRBD1 (6 bases). The receptor was isolated from a human donor with chronic lymphocytic leukemia. Here the CDR3 DNA reads TGTGCCAGCAGCTTCAGGGGTCGCGGCGAGCAGTACTTC. Translation: CASSFRGRGEQYF.